The 23 T cell receptor beta chains presented below share a single source sample, sequenced in a study of blood T cells in healthy people across ages. For the second PCR, which ran for about 7 to 12 cycles, a sample-barcoded 5' primer and a J-beta primer mix were used. In TCRdb, the 5' RACE reads were re-called with MiXCR into one record per CDR3 protein. The table lists about 1,600,000 distinct CDR3 sequences, around 42% of them singletons. Sequencing input: blood. These TCRs come from a woman between 18 and 29 years old in good health.

The rearrangement uses TRBV9 and TRBJ1-2, with D unresolved. The CDR3 sequence is 13 residues long. V dropped 4 bases and J dropped 2 bases, with 9 bases sitting between them. Germline values: CDR1 SGDLS, CDR2 YYNGEE. The CDR3 loop reads CASSRKGNYGYTF. Here the CDR3 DNA reads TGTGCCAGCAGCAGAAAGGGAAACTATGGCTACACCTTC.

This clonotype was detected a few times. This rearrangement joins TRBV28 to TRBJ1-1; a weak D match, TRBD1 (5 bases). Trimming took off 3 bases at V and 10 bases at J, with 9 bases between the two ends. Germline CDR1 and CDR2: MDHEN and SYDVKM. The CDR3 loop spans 11 amino acids. The CDR3 DNA follows: TGTGCCAGCAGTTTGGAGGGGCGAGCTTTCTTT. It codes for CASSLEGRAFF.

V and J are TRBV21-1 and TRBJ2-5. TRBV21-1 is assigned pseudogene status. This CDR3 is 13 amino acids long. The CDR3 nucleotides read TGTGCCAGCAGCATACGACACCGAGAGACCCAGTACTTC. Translating it yields CASSIRHRETQYF.

The J gene is TRBJ2-5, the V gene TRBV27, with a possible D match to TRBD2 (5 bases). The J call may be mistaken, given a closer DNA end match to TRBJ2-7. Germline V CDR1 and CDR2: MNHEY, SMNVEV (reference sequence). The CDR3 length is 18 residues. CDR3 sequence reads: CASSPTVVPSPFRGEQYF. The DNA for the CDR3 is TGTGCCAGCAGTCCCACGGTCGTTCCTAGCCCTTTTCGTGGCGAGCAGTACTTC.

This sequence joins TRBV27 and TRBJ1-2; tentatively, D is TRBD1 (5 bases). Germline CDR1 and CDR2: MNHEY and SMNVEV (reference sequence). V lost 2 bases to trimming and J lost 4 bases, with 11 bases between them. The CDR3 runs 14 residues. The CDR3 DNA sequence: TGTGCCAGCAGTTTAAGGGGAACGGTCTATGGCTACACCTTC. Residues: CASSLRGTVYGYTF.

This chain joins TRBV28 and TRBJ2-7; 7 bases match TRBD2. V was pared by 10 bases and J by 2 bases, with 14 bases of the junction left unmatched. Germline V CDR1 and CDR2: MDHEN, SYDVKM. This CDR3 spans 15 amino acids. The CDR3 loop reads CANRSIAGDPYEQYF. CDR3 sequence (DNA): TGTGCCAACAGAAGTATAGCGGGCGATCCCTACGAGCAGTACTTC.

V is TRBV27 and J is TRBJ2-7; D unresolved. Near its end, the DNA agrees better with TRBJ2-5, so the J call may be wrong. This CDR3 is built from 14 residues. CDR1 is MNHEY, CDR2 SMNVEV, per germline (reference sequence). The CDR3 region has the DNA TGTGCCAGCGGATATTCCGGCCAGCAAGAGACCCAGTACTTC. Translated: CASGYSGQQETQYF.

The rearrangement links TRBV7-2 to TRBJ1-1; D not certain. The CDR3 has 13 amino acids. The V end lost 0 bases, the J end lost 5 bases, and 7 bases lay between the germline ends. The germline CDR1 and CDR2 sequences are SGHTA and FQGNSA. CDR3 sequence reads: CASSLATATEAFF. CDR3 in DNA: TGTGCCAGCAGCTTAGCCACTGCTACTGAAGCTTTCTTT.

This clonotype came up a few times. The genes are TRBV20-1 and TRBJ2-4, with 7 bases identical to TRBD1. Germline CDR1 DFQATT, CDR2 SNEGSKA (reference sequence). The CDR3 runs 13 residues. Trimming cost V 6 bases and J 9 bases; bases outside gene matches: 11. The CDR3 spells CSAEPTGSPIQYF. The CDR3, as DNA: TGCAGTGCCGAACCGACAGGGTCGCCCATTCAGTACTTC.

The V call is TRBV7-9, the J call TRBJ2-4, with D tentatively TRBD1 (6 bases). The CDR3 covers 13 residues. The germline V gene has CDR1 SEHNR and CDR2 FQNEAQ (reference sequence). The V gene lost 6 bases and the J gene lost 2 bases, with 8 bases spanning the gap. Here the CDR3 DNA reads TGTGCCAGCAGTGGACAGTCCAAAAACATTCAGTACTTC. It translates to CASSGQSKNIQYF.

The rearrangement links TRBV3-1 to TRBJ2-1, with D possibly called TRBD1 or TRBD2 (5 bases each). Germline CDR1 reads LGHDT; CDR2 reads YNNKEL (reference sequence). CDR3 length: 14 amino acids. Between the trimmed V and J ends, which lost 0 bases and 10 bases, there was a span of 13 bases. CDR3 residues: CASSQDGGPREQFF. The CDR3 DNA sequence: TGTGCCAGCAGCCAAGATGGGGGTCCTCGGGAGCAGTTCTTC.

This clonotype appeared a few times. The chain uses TRBV6-6 and TRBJ1-2; D ambiguous. Germline V CDR1 and CDR2: MNHNY, SVGAGI (reference sequence). V gave up 0 bases and J gave up 8 bases, with 10 bases separating them. The CDR3 totals 13 residues. Here the CDR3 DNA reads TGTGCCAGCAGTTACTCGGCCCGTATCGGCTACACCTTC. The encoded protein is CASSYSARIGYTF.

This clonotype was counted between two and nine times. The chain has TRBV4-1 and TRBJ1-5, with D uncertain. The CDR3 is 14 residues long. Trimming left V 4 bases short and J 7 bases short, with 14 bases between. CDR1 and CDR2 (germline): MGHRA, YSYEKL. The CDR3: CASSPKWGGQPQHF. The DNA of the CDR3 is TGCGCCAGCAGCCCGAAATGGGGTGGACAGCCCCAGCATTTT.

This clonotype has just a few counts. One end of the junction fails to match germline, which may point to a read error. This chain uses TRBV4-1 with TRBJ2-5, with TRBD1 matching over 10 bases. The DNA end favors TRBJ2-7, so the J call may be wrong. The germline gives CDR1 MGHRA, CDR2 YSYEKL. The CDR3 contains 14 residues. The CDR3 DNA follows: TGCGCCAGCACTATGGGACAGGGGTCCTCCGAGCAGTACTTC. It yields the protein CASTMGQGSSEQYF.

This rearrangement joins TRBV7-8 to TRBJ2-7, with TRBD1 as a possible D gene (7 bases). CDR1 and CDR2 (germline): SGHVS, FQNEAQ. There are 14 residues in the CDR3. V lost 2 bases and J lost 7, with 15 bases in between. CDR3: CASSLRAAGQEQYF. For the CDR3, the DNA is TGTGCCAGCAGCTTAAGGGCGGCGGGACAGGAGCAGTACTTC.

The V and J genes are TRBV10-2 and TRBJ2-1; the match to TRBD2 covers 9 bases. CDR1 and CDR2 from the germline V gene are WSHSY and SAAADI. After removal of 6 bases from V and 6 bases from J, the junction contained 15 bases not matched to a gene. CDR3 length: 17 residues. CDR3 sequence: CASREPLLAGLSNEQFF. The CDR3 bases are TGCGCCAGCAGAGAGCCCCTCCTAGCGGGGTTGAGCAATGAGCAGTTCTTC.

The rearrangement joins TRBV11-2 to TRBJ1-6; a weak D match, TRBD1 (6 bases). V was clipped by 1 base and J by 9 bases, with 16 bases between them. This CDR3 is 16 amino acids long. Germline CDR1 SGHAT, CDR2 FQNNGV. The CDR3 bases are TGTGCCAGCAGCTTAGGACAGACGACAGGTGGTTCACCCCTCCACTTT. The encoded protein is CASSLGQTTGGSPLHF.

The rearrangement uses TRBV3-1 and TRBJ1-6; D ambiguous. CDR1 LGHDT and CDR2 YNNKEL come from the germline V gene (reference sequence). This CDR3 region has 14 residues. Trimming removed 4 bases from V and 13 bases from J, with 17 bases in between. The CDR3 protein is CASSPQHGPEPLHF. Here the CDR3 DNA reads TGTGCCAGCAGCCCCCAACACGGACCCGAGCCCCTCCACTTT. Full variable domain (outside the CDR3, taken from reference TRBV3-1 and TRBJ1-6): DTAVSQTPKYLVTQMGNDKSIKCEQNLGHDTMYWYKQDSKKFLKIMFSYNNKELIINETVPNRFSPKSPDKAHLNLHINSLELGDSAVYFCASSPQHGPEPLHFGNGTRLTVT.

Concerning this clonotype itself: One end of the junction is discordant with germline, which a read error may explain. The rearrangement uses TRBV9 and TRBJ2-4, with 7 bases fitting TRBD1. Judging by the DNA end, TRBJ2-7 fits better; the J call may be wrong. Germline assignment: CDR1 SGDLS and CDR2 YYNGEE. CDR3 length equals 16 residues. CDR3 DNA sequence: TGTGCCAGCAACGTAGCTTCACAGGGGATAAGCAACGAGCAGTACTTC. It codes for CASNVASQGISNEQYF.

The V gene is TRBV2, the J gene TRBJ1-2, with 7 bases identical to TRBD1. The trim removed 11 bases at V and 4 bases at J, leaving 16 bases unmatched. The CDR3 is 15 amino acids. CDR1 is SNHLY and CDR2 is FYNNEI in the germline V gene. The DNA for the CDR3 is TGTGCCTCCAGGGGGTTCGGGACGGACATCTATGGCTACACCTTC. This sequence encodes CASRGFGTDIYGYTF.

This chain connects TRBV20-1 to TRBJ1-1; 8 bases are a match to TRBD1. This CDR3 contains 18 residues. Germline V gene data show CDR1 as DFQATT and CDR2 as SNEGSKA (reference sequence). The J segment lost 0 bases and the V segment lost 0 bases, leaving 12 bases of the junction unmatched. The CDR3 here is CSARDRFRGHSLNTEAFF. CDR3 DNA: TGCAGTGCTAGAGATCGGTTCAGGGGGCATAGTTTGAACACTGAAGCTTTCTTT.

V usage is TRBV12-3 or TRBV12-4 and J usage is TRBJ2-7; D is ambiguous. CDR3 length: 16 amino acids. V lost 1 base and J 6 bases, leaving 19 bases between the germline ends. CDR3 sequence reads: CASSLEVGSKGSEQYF. The CDR3 bases are TGTGCCAGCAGTTTAGAGGTGGGCTCGAAAGGAAGCGAGCAGTACTTC.

The rearrangement joins TRBV5-6 to TRBJ2-4, with TRBD1 matching 7 bases. CDR3 length: 13 amino acids. The J segment lost 9 bases and the V segment lost 4 bases, leaving 7 bases of the junction unmatched. CDR1 SGHDT and CDR2 YYEEEE come from the germline V gene. The CDR3 is CASSAPGQSIQYF. The CDR3 nucleotides are TGTGCCAGCAGCGCCCCGGGACAGAGCATTCAGTACTTC.